The 29 T cell receptor beta chains listed next were all sequenced from one sample in a study of blood T cell repertoires in COVID-19. Produced via immunoSEQ multiplex PCR; TCRdb's table is partial and in-frame only. The table records 300,000 to 400,000 clones, around nine tenths of them present only once. Sequenced sample: PBMCs or T cells enriched from blood (not recorded which). These receptors originate from a woman younger than 45 with acute COVID-19.

This chain links TRBV5-1 with TRBJ2-7, with 9 nucleotides matching TRBD1. The CDR3 length is 15 residues. Trimming cost V 2 bases and J 0 bases; bases outside gene matches: 3. Germline lookup yields CDR1 SGHRS and CDR2 YFSETQ. The chain's CDR3 is CASSFLQGASYEQYF. CDR3 coding DNA: TGCGCCAGCAGCTTTTTACAGGGGGCCTCCTACGAGCAGTACTTC.

This clone has just one count. The rearrangement links TRBV2 to TRBJ1-1, with 9 bases aligning to TRBD1. Germline assignment: CDR1 SNHLY and CDR2 FYNNEI. Trimming removed 6 bases from V and 3 bases from J; junction bases left unmatched: 8. The CDR3 is 15 amino acids. CDR3 region: CASRRDRVMYTEAFF. CDR3 in DNA: TGTGCCAGCAGGCGGGACAGGGTTATGTACACTGAAGCTTTCTTT.

The chain carries TRBV5-4 and TRBJ1-2; 7 bases fit TRBD1. CDR1 SGHNT and CDR2 YYREEE come from the germline V gene (reference sequence). The CDR3 is 14 residues long. V lost 3 bases to trimming and J lost 6 bases; unmatched junction nucleotides: 8. The CDR3 spells CASSSTGTAHGYTF. CDR3 nucleotides: TGTGCCAGCAGCTCAACCGGGACAGCCCATGGCTACACCTTC.

The chain combines TRBV19 with TRBJ2-7; 8 bases are a match to TRBD1. With V trimmed by 5 bases and J by 2 bases, 8 bases remained unmatched. Germline V gene lookup returns CDR1 LNHDA and CDR2 SQIVND (reference sequence). The CDR3 sequence is 15 residues long. As DNA, the CDR3 is TGTGCCAGTAGTCCTCGGACAGGGATCCCCTACGAGCAGTACTTC. Translating gives CASSPRTGIPYEQYF.

This clone was recorded a few times. The V and J genes are TRBV19 and TRBJ2-5; 8 bases agree with TRBD2. CDR3 length equals 16 residues. The V segment lost 5 bases and the J segment 7 bases; nucleotides outside the gene matches: 15. Germline assignment: CDR1 LNHDA and CDR2 SQIVND (reference sequence). CDR3 DNA: TGTGCCAGTAGTTATAAAGTGTCAGCGGGGGCCGGGACCCAGTACTTC. Translating it yields CASSYKVSAGAGTQYF.

V gene TRBV7-9 combines with J gene TRBJ1-1; D ambiguous. The V end lost 4 bases, the J end lost 1 base, and 10 bases lay between the germline ends. Germline CDR1 and CDR2: SEHNR and FQNEAQ (reference sequence). This CDR3 contains 14 residues. The CDR3 bases are TGTGCCAGCAGCTCCCAAAATCCGAACACTGAAGCTTTCTTT. Translated: CASSSQNPNTEAFF.

The rearrangement uses TRBV18 and TRBJ1-5; D not resolved. CDR3 size: 15 residues. V gave up 4 bases and J gave up 3 bases, with 13 bases separating them. The germline CDR1 and CDR2 sequences are KGHSH and LQKENI. CDR3 sequence: CASSLFDTDNQPQHF. The CDR3 coding sequence is TGTGCCAGCTCACTATTTGACACAGACAATCAGCCCCAGCATTTT.

The V call is TRBV6-5, the J call TRBJ2-2; 12 bases fit TRBD2. The CDR3 contains 15 residues. V shed 4 bases and J 5 bases; nucleotides not matched to a gene: 2. Per the germline V gene, CDR1 is MNHEY and CDR2 is SVGAGI. This chain's CDR3 is CASSSSGGATGELFF. For the CDR3, the DNA is TGTGCCAGCAGTTCTAGCGGGGGGGCGACCGGGGAGCTGTTTTTT.

The chain joins TRBV7-3 to TRBJ1-2; tentative D call: TRBD1 (6 bases). V dropped 4 bases and J dropped 4 bases, with 13 bases sitting between them. The CDR3 length is 14 residues. Germline CDR1 is SGHTA and CDR2 is FQGTGA. This CDR3 reads CASSSTGGAYGYTF. CDR3 DNA: TGTGCCAGCAGCTCCACCGGGGGGGCCTATGGCTACACCTTC.

The V gene is TRBV19, the J gene TRBJ2-7; D is perhaps TRBD1 (6 bases). The ends were cut back, 5 bases at V and 0 bases at J, with 20 bases in the middle. The CDR3 is 17 residues long. Per the germline V gene, CDR1 is LNHDA and CDR2 is SQIVND (reference sequence). CDR3 DNA sequence: TGTGCCAGTAGTCCGCTCTTTAGGACAGCCCGCTCCTACGAGCAGTACTTC. It is translated as CASSPLFRTARSYEQYF.

Points on this clone: The same CDR3 is also encoded by other DNA sequences in this sample. V and J are TRBV29-1 and TRBJ1-1; D uncertain. The CDR3 is made up of 11 amino acids. V lost 6 bases and J lost 1, with 6 bases in between. Germline values: CDR1 SQVTM, CDR2 ANQGSEA. The CDR3, as DNA: TGCAGCGTACGGGGGAACACTGAAGCTTTCTTT. Translated, it gives CSVRGNTEAFF.

V gene TRBV7-2 combines with J gene TRBJ2-3; the D gene is possibly TRBD2 (6 bases). CDR3 size: 14 residues. The V gene lost 4 bases and the J gene lost 1 base, with 9 bases spanning the gap. Germline V gene sequence: CDR1 SGHTA, CDR2 FQGNSA. The CDR3 is CASSSSSGTDTQYF. The CDR3 DNA reads as TGTGCCAGCAGCTCCTCTAGCGGCACAGATACGCAGTATTTT. The full variable domain, in which reference TRBV7-2 and TRBJ2-3 provide the parts outside the CDR3, is GAGVSQSPSNKVTEKGKDVELRCDPISGHTALYWYRQSLGQGLEFLIYFQGNSAPDKSGLPSDRFSAERTGGSVSTLTIQRTQQEDSAVYLCASSSSSGTDTQYFGPGTRLTVL.

The chain joins TRBV29-1 to TRBJ1-1; D is perhaps TRBD1 (5 bases). V was pared by 6 bases and J by 1 base, with 9 bases between. Germline V lookup: CDR1 SQVTM, CDR2 ANQGSEA. This CDR3 has 12 residues. Written as DNA, the CDR3 is TGCAGCGTAGATCAGGGGAACACTGAAGCTTTCTTT. Its translation is CSVDQGNTEAFF.

V and J are TRBV19 and TRBJ1-6; 7 nucleotides match TRBD1. The V gene end was trimmed by 8 bases and the J gene end by 8 bases; junction bases not matched to a gene: 12. The CDR3 extends over 15 amino acids. Germline lookup yields CDR1 LNHDA and CDR2 SQIVND (reference sequence). The DNA for the CDR3 is TGTGCCAGTCGGGCCCACGACAGGGAGGATTCACCCCTCCACTTT. Amino acids: CASRAHDREDSPLHF.

The rearrangement links TRBV5-1 to TRBJ2-1, with 12 bases that match TRBD2. The V gene's germline CDR1 is SGHRS and CDR2 YFSETQ. The CDR3 is made up of 18 amino acids. Trimming took 1 base from V and 0 from J; bases not matched to a gene: 5. The CDR3 spells CASSLSSGGAGSYNEQFF. As DNA, the CDR3 is TGCGCCAGCAGCTTGTCTAGCGGGGGGGCGGGCTCCTACAATGAGCAGTTCTTC.

The chain combines TRBV27 with TRBJ1-4; D possibly corresponds to TRBD1 (5 bases). Between the trimmed V and J ends, which lost 3 bases and 2 bases, there was a span of 16 bases. The CDR3 runs to 17 residues. Germline V gene sequence: CDR1 MNHEY, CDR2 SMNVEV (reference sequence). The chain's CDR3 is CASSLRGGGWTNEKLFF. CDR3 nucleotides: TGTGCCAGCAGTTTGCGCGGGGGGGGTTGGACTAATGAAAAACTGTTTTTT. Combining the CDR3 with reference TRBV27 and TRBJ1-4 gives the whole variable domain EAQVTQNPRYLITVTGKKLTVTCSQNMNHEYMSWYRQDPGLGLRQIYYSMNVEVTDKGDVPEGYKVSRKEKRNFPLILESPSPNQTSLYFCASSLRGGGWTNEKLFFGSGTQLSVL.

This clone was recorded only once. The same CDR3 arises from other DNA sequences in this sample as well. V usage is TRBV12-3 or TRBV12-4 and J usage is TRBJ2-7; TRBD1 matches at 8 bases. The V segment lost 5 bases and the J segment 2 bases; nucleotides outside the gene matches: 2. The CDR3 loop spans 13 amino acids. CDR3 bases: TGTGCCAGCAGTGGACAGGGAACCTACGAGCAGTACTTC. Its protein product is CASSGQGTYEQYF.

This rearrangement joins TRBV7-3 to TRBJ2-1; TRBD2 is a possible D gene (7 bases). CDR1 SGHTA and CDR2 FQGTGA come from the germline V gene. This CDR3 contains 15 residues. The V and J ends lost 7 bases and 6 bases respectively, with 19 bases between them. The CDR3 region has the DNA TGTGCCAGCACCCTAGGGGGGGGGATTCCCAATGAGCAGTTCTTC. Its protein is CASTLGGGIPNEQFF.

Here the CDR3 DNA reads TGCGCCAGCAGCTCCGGGACTCCCGCCTTCTACGAGCAGTACTTC. Translating it yields CASSSGTPAFYEQYF. The rearrangement joins TRBV10-2 to TRBJ2-7, with a weak D call TRBD2 (6 bases). Germline CDR1 WSHSY, CDR2 SAAADI. The CDR3 has 15 residues. V dropped 6 bases and J dropped 3 bases, with 18 bases sitting between them.

This clone was seen a few times. This chain joins TRBV2 and TRBJ1-6; TRBD1 is a possible D gene (5 bases). The CDR3 sequence is 13 residues long. Trimming cost V 5 bases and J 6 bases, with 8 bases left between them. Germline CDR1 reads SNHLY; CDR2 reads FYNNEI. The DNA for the CDR3 is TGTGCCAGCAGTTTACAGGCTAATTCACCCCTCCACTTT. As protein: CASSLQANSPLHF. Full variable domain (remainder filled in from reference TRBV2 and TRBJ1-6): EPEVTQTPSHQVTQMGQEVILRCVPISNHLYFYWYRQILGQKVEFLVSFYNNEISEKSEIFDDQFSVERPDGSNFTLKIRSTKLEDSAMYFCASSLQANSPLHFGNGTRLTVT.

V usage is TRBV4-2 and J usage is TRBJ2-3; a possible D gene is TRBD1 (6 bases). This CDR3 has 16 residues. Looked up from germline, CDR1 is LGHNA and CDR2 is YNFKEQ. V was cut by 3 bases and J by 6 bases, with 19 bases left in between. CDR3 sequence: CASSQGRGGETDTQYF. The CDR3 DNA reads TGTGCCAGCAGCCAGGGGCGAGGGGGTGAGACGGATACGCAGTATTTT.

This chain joins TRBV5-5 and TRBJ1-2; 12 bases fit TRBD1. Germline CDR1 reads SGHKS; CDR2 reads YYEKEE (reference sequence). Unmatched junction bases numbered 5, after V lost 4 bases and J lost 4 bases. The CDR3 length is 15 residues. CDR3 DNA sequence: TGTGCCAGCAGCCCGGGACAGGGGGCAGCCTATGGCTACACCTTC. Its translation is CASSPGQGAAYGYTF.

The rearrangement links TRBV18 to TRBJ2-7, with D possibly matching TRBD1 (6 bases). CDR1 KGHSH and CDR2 LQKENI come from the germline V gene. The CDR3 extends over 15 amino acids. The V end lost 6 bases, the J end lost 5 bases, and 20 bases lay between the germline ends. Here the CDR3 reads CASSRHPGDNHEQYF. The DNA for the CDR3 is TGTGCCAGCTCCCGTCACCCAGGGGACAACCACGAGCAGTACTTC.

This chain links TRBV10-3 with TRBJ2-2; 8 bases map to TRBD2. This CDR3 comprises 14 residues. V gave up 11 bases and J gave up 2 bases; unmatched junction bases: 7. The V gene's germline CDR1 is ENHRY and CDR2 SYGVKD. CDR3 region: CAFSSGGNTGELFF. DNA for the CDR3: TGTGCCTTTTCGAGCGGGGGTAACACCGGGGAGCTGTTTTTT.

The J gene is TRBJ2-6, the V gene TRBV9; the D is unclear. CDR3 size: 15 residues. Germline CDR1 SGDLS, CDR2 YYNGEE. Trimming took 4 bases from V and 1 from J, leaving 9 bases between them. The CDR3 protein is CASSIEKSGANVLTF. The CDR3 nucleotides read TGTGCCAGCAGCATTGAGAAGTCTGGGGCCAACGTCCTGACTTTC.

The gene calls are TRBV19 and TRBJ2-4; D possibly corresponds to TRBD1 (5 bases). Trimming stripped 1 base from V and 0 bases from J, with 19 bases between. Germline V gene data show CDR1 as LNHDA and CDR2 as SQIVND (reference sequence). This CDR3 spans 19 amino acids. CDR3 DNA sequence: TGTGCCAGTAGTATAGGACAGAACACCCTGAGACTAGCCAAAAACATTCAGTACTTC. Translating gives CASSIGQNTLRLAKNIQYF.

The chain employs TRBV7-9 and TRBJ1-6; no firm D call. CDR3 length: 13 amino acids. Germline V gives CDR1 SEHNR, CDR2 FQNEAQ (reference sequence). Trimming left V 2 bases short and J 14 bases short, with 13 bases between. CDR3 sequence: CASSLNQAGTLHF. DNA of the CDR3: TGTGCCAGCAGCTTAAACCAGGCTGGAACCCTCCACTTT.

The rearrangement links TRBV13 to TRBJ2-2, with no clear D. Trimming left V 2 bases short and J 3 bases short, with 4 bases between. CDR1 is PRHDT, CDR2 FYEKMQ, per germline (reference sequence). The CDR3 has 13 amino acids. The CDR3 protein is CASSLLYTGELFF. The CDR3 nucleotides are TGTGCCAGCAGCTTATTATACACCGGGGAGCTGTTTTTT.

The V gene is TRBV7-2, the J gene TRBJ1-2; tentatively, D is TRBD1 (5 bases). The length of the CDR3 is 16 residues. CDR1 SGHTA and CDR2 FQGNSA come from the germline V gene. The V gene lost 5 bases and the J gene lost 6 bases, with 22 bases spanning the gap. The CDR3 DNA sequence: TGTGCCAGCAGCCCAACCGGCGGGGGTATGCAGGATGGCTACACCTTC. Translation gives CASSPTGGGMQDGYTF.